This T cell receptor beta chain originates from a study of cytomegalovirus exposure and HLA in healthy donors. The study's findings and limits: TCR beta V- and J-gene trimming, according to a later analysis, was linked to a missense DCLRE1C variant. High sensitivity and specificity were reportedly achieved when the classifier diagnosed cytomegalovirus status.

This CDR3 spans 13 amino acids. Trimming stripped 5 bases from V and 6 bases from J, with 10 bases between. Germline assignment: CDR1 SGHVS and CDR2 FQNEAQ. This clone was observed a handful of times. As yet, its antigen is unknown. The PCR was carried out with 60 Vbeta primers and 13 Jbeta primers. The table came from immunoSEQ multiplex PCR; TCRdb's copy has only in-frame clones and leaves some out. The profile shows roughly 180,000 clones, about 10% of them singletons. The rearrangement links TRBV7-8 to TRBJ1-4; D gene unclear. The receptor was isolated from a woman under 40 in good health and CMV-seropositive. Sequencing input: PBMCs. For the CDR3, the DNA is TGTGCCAGCAGCGCCCCCGGGGATGAAAAACTGTTTTTT. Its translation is CASSAPGDEKLFF.